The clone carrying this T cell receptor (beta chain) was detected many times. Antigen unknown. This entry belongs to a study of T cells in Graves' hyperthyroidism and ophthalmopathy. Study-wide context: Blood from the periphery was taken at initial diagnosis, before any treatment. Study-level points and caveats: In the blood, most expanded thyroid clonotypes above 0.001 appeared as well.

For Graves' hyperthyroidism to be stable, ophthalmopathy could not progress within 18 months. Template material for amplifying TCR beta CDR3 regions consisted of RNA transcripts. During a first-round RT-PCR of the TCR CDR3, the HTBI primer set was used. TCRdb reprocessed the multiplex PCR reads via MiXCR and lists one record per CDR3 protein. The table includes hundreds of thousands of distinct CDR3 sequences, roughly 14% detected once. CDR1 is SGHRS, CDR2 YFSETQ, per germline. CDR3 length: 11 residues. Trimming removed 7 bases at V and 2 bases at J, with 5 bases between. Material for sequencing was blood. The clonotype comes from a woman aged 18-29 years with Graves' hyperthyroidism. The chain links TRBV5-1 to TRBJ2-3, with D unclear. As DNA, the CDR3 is TGCGCCAGCGGGGACACAGATACGCAGTATTTT. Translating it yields CASGDTDTQYF.